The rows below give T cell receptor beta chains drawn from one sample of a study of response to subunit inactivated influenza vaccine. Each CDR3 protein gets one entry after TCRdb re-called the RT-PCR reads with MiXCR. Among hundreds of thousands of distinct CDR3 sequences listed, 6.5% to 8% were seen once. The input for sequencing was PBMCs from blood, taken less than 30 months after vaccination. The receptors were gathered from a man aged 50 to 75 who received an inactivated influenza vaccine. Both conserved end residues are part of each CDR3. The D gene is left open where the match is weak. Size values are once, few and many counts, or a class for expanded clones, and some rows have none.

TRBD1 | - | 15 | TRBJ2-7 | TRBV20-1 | CSARPGQGKTYEQYF | TGCAGTGCTAGACCCGGACAGGGAAAGACCTACGAGCAGTACTTC
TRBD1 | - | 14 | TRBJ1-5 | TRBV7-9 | CASSSSTGEQPQHF | TGTGCCAGCAGCTCCTCGACAGGGGAACAGCCCCAGCATTTT
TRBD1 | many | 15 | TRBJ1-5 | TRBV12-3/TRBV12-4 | CASSLPGQGSQPQHF | TGTGCCAGCAGTTTGCCAGGACAGGGCAGTCAGCCCCAGCATTTT
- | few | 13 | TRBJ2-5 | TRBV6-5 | CASSYSARGTQYF | TGTGCCAGCAGTTACTCGGCCAGGGGGACCCAGTACTTC
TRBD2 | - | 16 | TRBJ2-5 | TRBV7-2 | CASTLKRLAGEETQYF | TGTGCCAGCACCCTAAAGCGCCTAGCGGGGGAAGAGACCCAGTACTTC
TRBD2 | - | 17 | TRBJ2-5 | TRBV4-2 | CASSQGSTSGTQETQYF | TGTGCCAGCAGCCAAGGTTCAACTAGCGGGACACAAGAGACCCAGTACTTC
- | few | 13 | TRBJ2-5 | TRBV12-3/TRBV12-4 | CASSTYRRETQYF | TGTGCCAGCAGTACATATCGGAGAGAGACCCAGTACTTC
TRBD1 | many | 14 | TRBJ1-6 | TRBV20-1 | CSARIGQGVSPLHF | TGCAGTGCTAGAATCGGACAGGGGGTTTCACCCCTCCACTTT
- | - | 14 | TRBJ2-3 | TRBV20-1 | CSALERGLTDTQYF | TGCAGTGCCCTGGAAAGGGGTCTCACAGATACGCAGTATTTT
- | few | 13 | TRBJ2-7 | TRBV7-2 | CASRRRGGWEQYF | TGTGCCAGCAGACGGAGGGGGGGGTGGGAGCAGTACTTC
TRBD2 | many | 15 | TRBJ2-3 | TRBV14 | CASRPLADRTDTQYF | TGTGCCAGCAGACCTCTAGCGGACCGCACAGATACGCAGTATTTT
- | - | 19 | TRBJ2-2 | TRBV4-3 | CASSQDGFSPQTGTGELFF | TGCGCCAGCAGCCAAGATGGTTTCTCCCCCCAAACGGGAACCGGGGAGCTGTTTTTT
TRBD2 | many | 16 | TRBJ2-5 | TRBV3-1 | CASSQTVAGGSETQYF | TGTGCCAGCAGCCAGACGGTAGCGGGAGGGTCAGAGACCCAGTACTTC
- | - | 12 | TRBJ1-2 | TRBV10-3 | CAISESEYGYTF | TGTGCCATCAGTGAGTCAGAATATGGCTACACCTTC
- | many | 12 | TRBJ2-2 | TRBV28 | CASTRYAGELFF | TGTGCCAGCACCCGCTATGCCGGGGAGCTGTTTTTT
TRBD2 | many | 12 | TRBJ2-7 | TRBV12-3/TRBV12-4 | CASSLRGGEQYF | TGTGCCAGCAGTTTGCGGGGGGGCGAGCAGTACTTC
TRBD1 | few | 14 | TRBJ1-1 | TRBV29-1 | CSSHTGAVNTEAFF | TGCAGTTCACACACAGGGGCAGTGAACACTGAAGCTTTCTTT
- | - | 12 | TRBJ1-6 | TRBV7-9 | CASKVGVGPLHF | TGTGCCAGCAAAGTGGGGGTGGGGCCCCTCCACTTT
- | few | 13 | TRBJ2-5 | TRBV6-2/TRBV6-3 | CASRRTQQETQYF | TGTGCCAGCAGACGGACACAACAAGAGACCCAGTACTTC
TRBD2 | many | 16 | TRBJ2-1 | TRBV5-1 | CASSLGLAGAHNEQFF | TGCGCCAGCAGCTTAGGACTAGCGGGAGCCCACAATGAGCAGTTCTTC
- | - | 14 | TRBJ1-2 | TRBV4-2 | CASSQVGGSYGYTF | TGTGCCAGCAGCCAAGTAGGCGGTAGCTATGGCTACACCTTC
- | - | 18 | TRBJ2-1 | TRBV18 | CASSPPYGQLISYNEQFF | TGTGCCAGCTCACCACCGTACGGACAGCTTATCTCCTACAATGAGCAGTTCTTC
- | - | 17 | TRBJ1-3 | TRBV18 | CASSPPNPSLSGNTIYF | TGTGCCAGCTCACCACCCAACCCCAGTCTCTCTGGAAACACCATATATTTT
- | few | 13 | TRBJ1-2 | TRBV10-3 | CAISVGVTDGYTF | TGTGCCATCAGTGTTGGGGTGACGGATGGCTACACCTTC
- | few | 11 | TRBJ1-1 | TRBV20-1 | CSARGDAEAFF | TGCAGTGCTAGAGGGGACGCTGAAGCTTTCTTT
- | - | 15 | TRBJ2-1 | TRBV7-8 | CASSSGGREYYEQFF | TGTGCCAGCAGCTCTGGTGGGAGAGAGTACTATGAGCAGTTCTTC
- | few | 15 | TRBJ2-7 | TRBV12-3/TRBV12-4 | CASSSTRQAVYEQYF | TGTGCCAGCAGTTCGACTAGACAGGCCGTCTACGAGCAGTACTTC
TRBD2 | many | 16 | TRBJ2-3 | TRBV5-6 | CASSYLAGRRRDTQYF | TGTGCCAGCAGCTATTTAGCGGGGAGGCGACGAGATACGCAGTATTTT
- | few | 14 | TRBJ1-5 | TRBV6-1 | CASRRGGSNQPQHF | TGTGCCAGCAGAAGAGGGGGGAGCAATCAGCCCCAGCATTTT
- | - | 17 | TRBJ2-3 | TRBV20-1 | CSASPFPGGAMTDTQYF | TGCAGTGCTAGCCCGTTCCCCGGCGGGGCGATGACAGATACGCAGTATTTT
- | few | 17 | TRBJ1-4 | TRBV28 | CASSLGYQGPTNEKLFF | TGTGCCAGCAGTTTGGGGTATCAGGGGCCGACTAATGAAAAACTGTTTTTT
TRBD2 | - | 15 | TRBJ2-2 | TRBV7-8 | CASSPRGGRAGELFF | TGTGCCAGCAGCCCACGGGGGGGCAGGGCCGGGGAGCTGTTTTTT
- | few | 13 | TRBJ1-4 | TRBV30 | CAWSVRGNEKLFF | TGTGCCTGGAGTGTCCGGGGGAATGAAAAACTGTTTTTT
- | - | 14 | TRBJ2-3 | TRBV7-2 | CASSLSGGPDTKYF | TGTGCCAGCAGCTTGTCCGGGGGGCCAGATACGAAGTATTTT
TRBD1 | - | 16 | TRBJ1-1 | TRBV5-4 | CASSSLGRGPTTEAFF | TGTGCCAGCAGCTCCCTCGGGAGGGGGCCTACCACTGAAGCTTTCTTT
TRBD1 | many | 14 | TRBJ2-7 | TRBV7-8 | CASSLRDRWYEQYF | TGTGCCAGCAGCTTAAGGGACAGGTGGTACGAGCAGTACTTC
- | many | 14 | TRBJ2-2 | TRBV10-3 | CAIRRGTNTGELFF | TGTGCCATCAGACGGGGGACGAACACCGGGGAGCTGTTTTTT
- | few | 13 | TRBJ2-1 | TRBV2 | CASSDNWGVLQFF | TGTGCCAGCAGTGACAATTGGGGGGTGCTTCAGTTCTTC
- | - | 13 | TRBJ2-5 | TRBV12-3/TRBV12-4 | CASSIAQGETQYF | TGTGCCAGCAGCATAGCCCAAGGAGAGACCCAGTACTTC
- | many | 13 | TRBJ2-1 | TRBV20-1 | CSARAGQRNEQFF | TGCAGTGCTAGAGCGGGACAACGCAATGAGCAGTTCTTC